This TCR beta chain was identified in a study of T cells in Graves' hyperthyroidism and ophthalmopathy. Diagnosis rested on symptoms, serum thyroxine and TRAb, thyroid ultrasound, and orbital computed tomography. This clonotype was seen a handful of times. The CDR3 runs to 12 residues. Trimming took off 2 bases at V and 6 bases at J, with 11 bases between the two ends. Per the germline V gene, CDR1 is GTSNPN and CDR2 is SVGIG (reference sequence). The CDR3 regions of TCR beta were amplified from RNA transcripts. The HTBI primer set served for first-round RT-PCR of the TCR CDR3. From the multiplex PCR reads, TCRdb called clonotypes with MiXCR, one entry per CDR3 protein. Of about 690,000 distinct CDR3 sequences in the sample, around a sixth were seen once.

The V and J genes are TRBV30 and TRBJ2-7; D is undetermined. The sequence was collected from a man in his forties or fifties with Graves' hyperthyroidism. Sequencing used blood. The CDR3 nucleotides are TGTGCCTGGAGTAGTCCGATGAGCGAGCAGTACTTC. Its translation: CAWSSPMSEQYF.